Shown below are 17 T cell receptor beta chains from a single sample sequenced in a study of regulatory T cells in long-lasting Graves disease. Specified time point: newly diagnosed GD, antithyroid drugs for less than 3 months. Researchers made the TCR library from RNA that was extracted from PBMCs. Arm-PCR of CDR3 regions and iRepertoire HTBI primers were used to build TCR beta libraries. TCRdb independently ran MiXCR on the multiplex PCR reads; one entry per CDR3 protein. The table records around 460,000 distinct CDR3 sequences, 12% to 15% of them present only once. In addition, the sample was reused for a study of T cells in Graves' hyperthyroidism and ophthalmopathy.

This specimen was peripheral blood mononuclear cells (PBMCs), taken at new diagnosis, from a patient treated with antithyroid drugs. These receptors all come from a woman between 50 and 59 years old with Graves disease.

This clonotype was seen a handful of times. This chain links TRBV9 with TRBJ2-7; 7 nucleotides line up with TRBD1. This CDR3 comprises 15 residues. The germline gives CDR1 SGDLS, CDR2 YYNGEE. The V and J ends lost 0 bases and 5 bases, in that order; junction bases with no gene match: 8. Written as DNA, the CDR3 is TGTGCCAGCAGCGTAGTCCCCGACAGGGTCAACGAGCAGTACTTC. As protein: CASSVVPDRVNEQYF.

This clonotype was recorded many times. The rearrangement uses TRBV27 and TRBJ1-5; D is possibly TRBD1 (6 bases). The CDR3 spans 16 residues. Looked up from germline, CDR1 is MNHEY and CDR2 is SMNVEV (reference sequence). V lost 5 bases to trimming and J lost 1 base, with 15 bases between them. The CDR3, as DNA: TGTGCCAGCAGTCCATGGGAGGGGGTAAGCAATCAGCCCCAGCATTTT. It yields the protein CASSPWEGVSNQPQHF.

The chain recombines TRBV11-1 with TRBJ2-7, with a tentative D call TRBD2 (6 bases). There are 15 residues in the CDR3. Per germline, CDR1 SGHAT and CDR2 FQDESV (reference sequence). Deletions cut 2 bases from V and 7 bases from J, with 18 bases between. CDR3 DNA: TGTGCCAGCAGCTTACCCCCGGGAGTGCCAAGGGAGCAGTACTTC. Protein product: CASSLPPGVPREQYF. Supplemented by reference TRBV11-1 and TRBJ2-7, the full variable domain reads EAEVAQSPRYKITEKSQAVAFWCDPISGHATLYWYRQILGQGPELLVQFQDESVVDDSQLPKDRFSAERLKGVDSTLKIQPAELGDSAMYLCASSLPPGVPREQYFGPGTRLTVT.

V is TRBV6-1 and J is TRBJ2-3; 14 bases align to TRBD2. The CDR3 length is 15 residues. V shed 8 bases and J 4 bases; nucleotides not matched to a gene: 5. CDR1 and CDR2 from the germline V gene are MNHNS and SASEGT. The DNA of the CDR3 is TGTGCCAGCGCGGGACTAGCGGGAGTAGCAGATACGCAGTATTTT. The encoded protein is CASAGLAGVADTQYF.

This rearrangement joins TRBV15 to TRBJ2-2; 10 bases fit TRBD1. Germline V gene data show CDR1 as LNHNV and CDR2 as YYDKDF (reference sequence). This CDR3 has 14 residues. V was clipped by 8 bases and J by 6 bases; unmatched bases: 6. The CDR3 DNA reads TGTGCCACCTCCCGGGACAGGGGTCCCGGGGAGCTGTTTTTT. Amino acids: CATSRDRGPGELFF.

This clonotype was observed at least ten times. V usage is TRBV30 and J usage is TRBJ1-2; a weak D match, TRBD1 (6 bases). This CDR3 is 12 amino acids long. Between the trimmed V and J ends, which lost 5 bases and 6 bases, there was a span of 13 bases. Germline V gene lookup returns CDR1 GTSNPN and CDR2 SVGIG (reference sequence). CDR3 coding DNA: TGTGCCTGGCTCGGGGGCGGGCATGGCTACACCTTC. This translates into CAWLGGGHGYTF.

The J gene is TRBJ2-2, the V gene TRBV25-1; D is possibly TRBD1 or TRBD2 (5 bases each). This CDR3 contains 15 residues. Trimming stripped 3 bases from V and 5 bases from J, with 13 bases between. Germline assignment: CDR1 MGHDK and CDR2 SYGVNS. DNA of the CDR3: TGTGCCAGCAGTGATTTTGGGACGGGGACCGGGGAGCTGTTTTTT. Protein product: CASSDFGTGTGELFF.

This clonotype was detected many times. The genes are TRBV3-1 and TRBJ2-1, with a possible D match to TRBD2 (5 bases). This CDR3 has 13 residues. Between the trimmed V and J ends, which lost 4 bases and 9 bases, there was a span of 13 bases. From germline, CDR1 is LGHDT and CDR2 YNNKEL (reference sequence). For the CDR3, the DNA is TGTGCCAGCAGCCCCTTACGGGAAACTGAGCAGTTCTTC. It encodes CASSPLRETEQFF.

This clonotype was counted at least ten times. The rearrangement links TRBV7-8 to TRBJ2-5, with 7 bases identical to TRBD2. Unmatched junction bases numbered 4, after V lost 0 bases and J lost 3 bases. From germline, CDR1 is SGHVS and CDR2 FQNEAQ. The CDR3 has 15 residues. The CDR3 loop reads CASSLAGGVEETQYF. The CDR3 DNA reads as TGTGCCAGCAGCTTAGCGGGAGGGGTGGAAGAGACCCAGTACTTC.

J is TRBJ1-4 and V is TRBV4-1; tentatively, D is TRBD1 (6 bases). Trimming removed 4 bases at V and 0 bases at J, with 12 bases between. This CDR3 has 16 amino acids. Germline V CDR1 and CDR2: MGHRA, YSYEKL. The CDR3 spells CASSRPEGATNEKLFF. The CDR3 DNA is TGCGCCAGCAGCCGGCCCGAGGGGGCAACTAATGAAAAACTGTTTTTT.

This clonotype was detected many times. This chain uses TRBV4-1 with TRBJ2-3; D is possibly TRBD2 (5 bases). Trimming shortened V by 5 bases and J by 1 base, and 10 bases separated the two germline ends. This CDR3 has 14 residues. Looked up from germline, CDR1 is MGHRA and CDR2 is YSYEKL. The CDR3 loop is CASSSEGGTDTQYF. CDR3 bases: TGCGCCAGCAGCTCCGAGGGAGGCACAGATACGCAGTATTTT.

This clonotype came up many times. The genes are TRBV11-2 and TRBJ2-7; no firm D call. V gave up 0 bases and J gave up 4 bases, with 10 bases separating them. The germline gives CDR1 SGHAT, CDR2 FQNNGV. The CDR3 has 14 residues. The CDR3 DNA reads as TGTGCCAGCAGCTTAGAGGCAGGCAATTACGAGCAGTACTTC. This encodes CASSLEAGNYEQYF.

This clonotype occurred many times. The rearrangement joins TRBV3-1 to TRBJ1-4, with TRBD1 as a possible D gene (5 bases). The V and J ends lost 3 bases and 10 bases respectively, with 9 bases between them. Germline CDR1 and CDR2: LGHDT and YNNKEL (reference sequence). The CDR3 runs to 12 residues. CDR3 amino acids: CASSQTRGKLFF. For the CDR3, the DNA is TGTGCCAGCAGCCAGACTAGGGGAAAACTGTTTTTT. Variable domain in full (rest from reference TRBV3-1 and TRBJ1-4): DTAVSQTPKYLVTQMGNDKSIKCEQNLGHDTMYWYKQDSKKFLKIMFSYNNKELIINETVPNRFSPKSPDKAHLNLHINSLELGDSAVYFCASSQTRGKLFFGSGTQLSVL.

This clonotype was counted only a few times. The CDR3 ends on some other residue instead of the conserved phenylalanine or tryptophan, so this is likely a read error. The chain recombines TRBV10-3 with TRBJ2-7, with 10 nucleotides matching TRBD2. V was pared by 7 bases and J by 3 bases, with 18 bases of the junction left unmatched. Germline loops: CDR1 ENHRY, CDR2 SYGVKD. The CDR3 consists of 18 residues. CDR3 protein: CAITPTGTSDSGVYEQYL. The CDR3 DNA sequence: TGTGCCATCACTCCTACCGGGACTAGCGATTCGGGGGTCTACGAGCAGTACCTC.

A note on this clonotype: A much larger clone lies a single base off, so this may be a read error. This CDR3 is missing its conserved last phenylalanine or tryptophan, likely due to a read error. The chain has TRBV28 and TRBJ2-7; 7 bases line up with TRBD1. The J segment lost 6 bases and the V segment lost 3 bases, leaving 5 bases of the junction unmatched. Germline assignment: CDR1 MDHEN and CDR2 SYDVKM. This CDR3 is built from 13 residues. The CDR3 reads CASSFPTGFEQYL. The CDR3 DNA follows: TGTGCCAGCAGTTTCCCGACAGGGTTCGAGCAGTACCTC.

This clonotype was seen at least ten times. This chain links TRBV3-1 with TRBJ2-1; D ambiguous. The germline V gene encodes CDR1 LGHDT and CDR2 YNNKEL (reference sequence). The CDR3 has 13 amino acids. The V end was cut by 3 bases, the J end by 5 bases, with 8 bases between. The CDR3 DNA is TGTGCCAGCAGCCACTGGAGTAACAATGAGCAGTTCTTC. Its protein is CASSHWSNNEQFF.

In this sample, this clonotype turned up a few times. This sequence joins TRBV9 and TRBJ1-1; TRBD1 matches 8 bases. Germline loops: CDR1 SGDLS, CDR2 YYNGEE. CDR3 length: 16 amino acids. The V gene end was trimmed by 1 base and the J gene end by 5 bases; junction bases not matched to a gene: 10. CDR3 in DNA: TGTGCCAGCAGCGTACTCACGGACAGGGTCCGAACTGAAGCTTTCTTT. It codes for CASSVLTDRVRTEAFF.